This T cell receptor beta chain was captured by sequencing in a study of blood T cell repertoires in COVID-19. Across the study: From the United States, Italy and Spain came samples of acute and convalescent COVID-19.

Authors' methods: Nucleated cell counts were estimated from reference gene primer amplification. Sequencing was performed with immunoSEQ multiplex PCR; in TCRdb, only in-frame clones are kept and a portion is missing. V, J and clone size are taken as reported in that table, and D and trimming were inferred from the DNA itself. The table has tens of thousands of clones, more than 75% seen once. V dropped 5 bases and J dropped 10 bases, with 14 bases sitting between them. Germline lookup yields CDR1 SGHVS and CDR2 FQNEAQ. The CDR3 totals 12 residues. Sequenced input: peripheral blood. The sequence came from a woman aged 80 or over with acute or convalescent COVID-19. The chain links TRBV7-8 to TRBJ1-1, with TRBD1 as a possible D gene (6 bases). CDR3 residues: CASSTRQERAFF. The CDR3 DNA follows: TGTGCCAGCAGCACCCGACAGGAAAGAGCTTTCTTT.